A single sample gave rise to the 3 T cell receptor beta chains below, sequenced in a study of T cell responses to AZD1222 COVID-19 vaccine. Sequencing used immunoSEQ multiplex PCR; TCRdb keeps in-frame clones, though not all of them. The sample shows under 200,000 clones, almost 90% of them seen only once. This sample comprised peripheral blood, obtained on day 0 of AZD1222 vaccination. The source is an adult in good health.

V gene TRBV9 combines with J gene TRBJ1-1; D remains ambiguous. Trimming shortened V by 0 bases and J by 0 bases, and 9 bases separated the two germline ends. This CDR3 is 15 amino acids long. Germline V lookup: CDR1 SGDLS, CDR2 YYNGEE. CDR3 DNA: TGTGCCAGCAGCGTAGATGGTGGAATGAACACTGAAGCTTTCTTT. Its protein is CASSVDGGMNTEAFF. The full variable domain, with the rest looked up from reference TRBV9 and TRBJ1-1, is DSGVTQTPKHLITATGQRVTLRCSPRSGDLSVYWYQQSLDQGLQFLIQYYNGEERAKGNILERFSAQQFPDLHSELNLSSLELGDSALYFCASSVDGGMNTEAFFGQGTRLTVV.

V usage is TRBV28 and J usage is TRBJ1-4, with unresolved D. CDR3 length: 13 amino acids. Germline V CDR1 and CDR2: MDHEN, SYDVKM. Deletions cut 8 bases from V and 0 bases from J, with 7 bases between. CDR3 region: CASGPATNEKLFF. The CDR3 DNA reads as TGTGCCAGCGGGCCCGCAACTAATGAAAAACTGTTTTTT.

The genes are TRBV18 and TRBJ2-3, with 9 bases aligning to TRBD1. Trimming took 4 bases from V and 3 from J; bases not matched to a gene: 5. The CDR3 has 15 residues. The germline CDR1 and CDR2 sequences are KGHSH and LQKENI. This CDR3 is CASSQGQGITDTQYF. The CDR3 nucleotides read TGTGCCAGCTCACAGGGACAGGGCATTACAGATACGCAGTATTTT.